The entry below gives a single T cell receptor (beta chain) sequence along with its context. Its antigen is currently unknown. The junction departs from the called germline gene at one end, perhaps through a read error. The CDR3 runs to 13 residues. Germline V lookup: CDR1 SSHAT, CDR2 FNYEAQ (reference sequence). This sample is drawn from a study of beta chain features in type 1 diabetes. The study, taken as a whole, reports: Cells carrying high TCR expression could end up over-represented when cDNA is sequenced.

Sorted populations all exceeded 95% purity. The sequenced template was cDNA made from the entire isolated RNA. Sequenced by immunoSEQ multiplex PCR; TCRdb stores in-frame clones only, minus some. The table lists roughly 330,000 clones, 11% of them singletons. Input material: naive CD4+ T cells from blood. This sequence originates from a woman under 40 in good health. V and J are TRBV7-7 and TRBJ1-5; D is possibly TRBD1 (5 bases). This CDR3 is CASSPGTDQPQHF. DNA of the CDR3: TGTGCTAGCAGCCCCGGGACTGATCAGCCCCAGCATTTT. The full variable domain, in which reference TRBV7-7 and TRBJ1-5 provide the parts outside the CDR3, is GAGVSQSPRYKVTKRGQDVTLRCDPISSHATLYWYQQALGQGPEFLTYFNYEAQPDKSGLPSDRFSAERPEGSISTLTIQRTEQRDSAMYRCASSPGTDQPQHFGDGTRLSIL.